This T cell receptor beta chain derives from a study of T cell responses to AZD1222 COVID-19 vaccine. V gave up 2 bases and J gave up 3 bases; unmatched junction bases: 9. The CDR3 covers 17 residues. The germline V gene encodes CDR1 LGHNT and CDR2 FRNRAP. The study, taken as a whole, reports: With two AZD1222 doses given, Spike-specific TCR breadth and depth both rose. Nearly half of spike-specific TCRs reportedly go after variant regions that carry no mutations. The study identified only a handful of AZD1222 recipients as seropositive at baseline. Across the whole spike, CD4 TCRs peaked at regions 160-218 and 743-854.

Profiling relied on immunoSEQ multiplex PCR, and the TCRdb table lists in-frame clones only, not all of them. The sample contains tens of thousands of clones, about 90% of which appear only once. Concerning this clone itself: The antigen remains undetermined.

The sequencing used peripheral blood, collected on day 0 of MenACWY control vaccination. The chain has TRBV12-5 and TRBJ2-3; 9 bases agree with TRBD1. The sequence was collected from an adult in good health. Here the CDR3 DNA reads TGTGCTAGTGGTTTGTTCTCGGGACAGGGCATAACAGATACGCAGTATTTT. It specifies CASGLFSGQGITDTQYF. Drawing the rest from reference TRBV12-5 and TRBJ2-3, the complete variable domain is DARVTQTPRHKVTEMGQEVTMRCQPILGHNTVFWYRQTMMQGLELLAYFRNRAPLDDSGMPKDRFSAEMPDATLATLKIQPSEPRDSAVYFCASGLFSGQGITDTQYFGPGTRLTVL.